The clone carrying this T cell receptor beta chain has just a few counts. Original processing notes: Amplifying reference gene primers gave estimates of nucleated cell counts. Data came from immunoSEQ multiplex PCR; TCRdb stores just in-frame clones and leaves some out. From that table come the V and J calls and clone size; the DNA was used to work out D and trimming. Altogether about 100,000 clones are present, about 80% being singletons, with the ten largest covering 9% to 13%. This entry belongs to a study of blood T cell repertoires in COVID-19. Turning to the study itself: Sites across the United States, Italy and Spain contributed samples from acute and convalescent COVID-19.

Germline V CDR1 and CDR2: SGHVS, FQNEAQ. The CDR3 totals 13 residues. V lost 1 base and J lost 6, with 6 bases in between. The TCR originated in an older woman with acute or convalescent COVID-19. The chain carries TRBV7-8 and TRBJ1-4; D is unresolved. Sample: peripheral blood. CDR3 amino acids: CASSLGTYEKLFF. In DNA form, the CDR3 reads TGTGCCAGCAGCTTAGGCACTTATGAAAAACTGTTTTTT. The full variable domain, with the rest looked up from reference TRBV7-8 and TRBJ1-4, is GAGVSQSPRYKVAKRGQDVALRCDPISGHVSLFWYQQALGQGPEFLTYFQNEAQLDKSGLPSDRFFAERPEGSVSTLKIQRTQQEDSAVYLCASSLGTYEKLFFGSGTQLSVL.